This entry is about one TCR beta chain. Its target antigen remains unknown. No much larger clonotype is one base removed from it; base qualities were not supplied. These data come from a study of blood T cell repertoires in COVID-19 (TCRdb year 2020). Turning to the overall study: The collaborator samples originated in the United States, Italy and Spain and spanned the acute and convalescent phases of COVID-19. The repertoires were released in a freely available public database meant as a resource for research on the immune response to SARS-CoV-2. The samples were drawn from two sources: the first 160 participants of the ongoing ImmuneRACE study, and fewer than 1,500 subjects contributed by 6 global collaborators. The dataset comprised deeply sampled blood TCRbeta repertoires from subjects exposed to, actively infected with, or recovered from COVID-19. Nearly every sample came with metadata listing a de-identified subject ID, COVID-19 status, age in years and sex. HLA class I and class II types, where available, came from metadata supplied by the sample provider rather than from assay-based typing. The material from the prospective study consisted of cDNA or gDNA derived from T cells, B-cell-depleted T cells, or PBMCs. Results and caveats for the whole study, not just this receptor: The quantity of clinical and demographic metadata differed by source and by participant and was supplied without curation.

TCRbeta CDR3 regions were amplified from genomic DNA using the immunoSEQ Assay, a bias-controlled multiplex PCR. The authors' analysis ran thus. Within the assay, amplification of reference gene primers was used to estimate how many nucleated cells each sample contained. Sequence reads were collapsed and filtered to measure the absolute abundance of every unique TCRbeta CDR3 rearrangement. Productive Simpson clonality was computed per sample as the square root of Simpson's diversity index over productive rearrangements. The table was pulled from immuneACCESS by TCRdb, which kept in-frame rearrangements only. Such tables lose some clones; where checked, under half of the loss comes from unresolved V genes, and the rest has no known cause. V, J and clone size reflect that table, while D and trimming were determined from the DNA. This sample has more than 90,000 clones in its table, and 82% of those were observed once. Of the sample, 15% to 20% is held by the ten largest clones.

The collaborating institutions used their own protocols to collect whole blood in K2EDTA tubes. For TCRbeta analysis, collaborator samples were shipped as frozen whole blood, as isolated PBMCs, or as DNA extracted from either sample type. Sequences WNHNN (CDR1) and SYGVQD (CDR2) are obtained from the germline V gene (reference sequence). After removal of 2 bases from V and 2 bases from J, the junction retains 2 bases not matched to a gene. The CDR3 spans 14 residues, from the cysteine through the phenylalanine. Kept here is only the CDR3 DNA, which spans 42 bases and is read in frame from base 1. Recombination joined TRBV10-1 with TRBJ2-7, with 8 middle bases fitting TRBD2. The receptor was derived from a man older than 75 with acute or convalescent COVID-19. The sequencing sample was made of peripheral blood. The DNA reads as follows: TGCGCCAGCAGTGAGACTAGCGGAACCTACGAGCAGTACTTC. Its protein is CASSETSGTYEQYF.